This T cell receptor beta chain was observed in a study of blood T cell repertoires in COVID-19 (dated by TCRdb to between 2020 and 2021). In terms of the full investigation: Collaborator samples came from the United States, Italy and Spain and covered acute and convalescent phases of COVID-19. Where HLA class I and class II types were available, the types were taken from metadata supplied by the sample provider, not from assay-based typing. The repertoires were released in a freely available public database meant as a resource for research on the immune response to SARS-CoV-2. Subjects who had been exposed to COVID-19, were actively infected with it, or had recovered from it provided the deeply sampled blood TCRbeta repertoires that made up the dataset. The material from the prospective study consisted of cDNA or gDNA derived from T cells, B-cell-depleted T cells, or PBMCs. Samples came from the ongoing ImmuneRACE study (first 160 participants) plus 1,254 subjects from 6 global collaborators. Sample metadata almost always included a de-identified subject ID, COVID-19 status, age in years and sex. The investigation overall reported the following: The amount of clinical and demographic metadata varied by source and participant and was provided uncurated.

Whole blood was collected in K2EDTA tubes by collaborating institutions according to the institutions' own protocols. For TCRbeta analysis, collaborators shipped samples in one of three forms: frozen whole blood, isolated PBMCs, or DNA extracted from either of those sample types. Points on this clone: No antigen is known for it. Per-base qualities were not stored, and no clone one base away is much larger.

Taken from cysteine to phenylalanine, the CDR3 has 15 residues. The only DNA kept is the CDR3, 45 bases in frame from the first base. CDR1 and CDR2, per the germline V gene, are MGHRA and YSYEKL. A distance of 11 bases separates the germline ends of V and J, which lose 1 base and 2 bases respectively. TCRbeta CDR3 regions were amplified from genomic DNA using the immunoSEQ Assay, a bias-controlled multiplex PCR. The paper's data handling went like this. Nucleated cell counts per sample were estimated from amplification of reference gene primers within the assay. To quantify the absolute abundance of each unique TCRbeta CDR3 rearrangement, sequence reads were collapsed and filtered. For each sample, productive Simpson clonality was calculated by taking the square root of Simpson's diversity index across productive rearrangements. TCRdb provides this immuneACCESS table in a form limited to in-frame rearrangements. Some clones are lacking; in checked studies, under half of them reflect an unresolved V gene, and why the rest are absent is not known. V, J and clone size were drawn from that table, and D and trimming were deduced from the DNA. The sample yields about 13,000 clones; about 75% were counted once. The ten largest clonotypes hold 40% to 50% of the sample.

Sequencing input: peripheral blood. The rearrangement joined TRBV4-1 to TRBJ1-1; the D segment cannot be called with confidence. The clonotype comes from an elderly woman with acute or convalescent COVID-19. The CDR3 region has the sequence CASSQARTLNTEAFF. The nucleotides read TGCGCCAGCAGCCAAGCTCGAACACTAAACACTGAAGCTTTCTTT.